A selection of T cell receptor beta chains follows, all from one sample in a study of shared clonotypes between healthy human individuals. The data were produced by immunoSEQ multiplex PCR, yet TCRdb's version contains in-frame clones alone and is incomplete. Among fewer than 2.5 million clones listed, roughly 93% were seen once. The sample was naive CD4+ T cells from PBMCs. Receptors were obtained from a young man in good health. Some clones in this sample may be carry-over from other donors' samples. CDR3s include the opening cysteine and the closing phenylalanine or tryptophan. D genes are given only for firm matches. Not all rows give a size; the values are once, few, many and, for expanded clones, a class.

d_call,v_call,cdr3_length,j_call,clone_size,cdr3_nt,cdr3_aa
TRBD2,TRBV5-1,15,TRBJ2-1,.,TGCGCCAGCAGCGAAACTAGCGGGGGATACAATGAGCAGTTCTTC,CASSETSGGYNEQFF
.,TRBV9,15,TRBJ1-3,.,TGTGCCAGCAGCGTGGAGCCTGTCTCTGGAAACACCATATATTTT,CASSVEPVSGNTIYF
.,TRBV28,14,TRBJ1-5,.,TGTGCCAGCAGTTCGGACAACTACAATCAGCCCCAGCATTTT,CASSSDNYNQPQHF
TRBD1,TRBV30,15,TRBJ2-7,.,TGTGCCTGGAGAAATGGACAGGGGATCATCCGCGAGCAGTACTTC,CAWRNGQGIIREQYF
.,TRBV19,15,TRBJ1-3,.,TGTGCCAGTAGCACTACAGGGCTCCCTGGAAACACCATATATTTT,CASSTTGLPGNTIYF
.,TRBV6-1,15,TRBJ2-1,once,TGTGCCAGCAACCCGTATAGCGCGCCCAACAATGAGCAGTTCTTC,CASNPYSAPNNEQFF
.,TRBV6-4,13,TRBJ1-2,.,TGTGCCAGCAGGACACCCGGGGGGGATGGCTACACCTTC,CASRTPGGDGYTF
.,TRBV15,14,TRBJ2-2,.,TGTGCCACCAGCACCCCTGCCCGGGCCGGGGAGCTGTTTTTT,CATSTPARAGELFF
TRBD1,TRBV19,12,TRBJ1-1,few,TGTGCCAGTAGCCCAGGGGGCGTCACTGCTTTCTTT,CASSPGGVTAFF
.,TRBV5-6,15,TRBJ2-1,once,TGTGCCAGCAGCTTCTTCACCGGACTATTAGATGAGCAGTTCTTC,CASSFFTGLLDEQFF
TRBD2,TRBV4-1,16,TRBJ2-5,.,TGCGCCAGCAGCCAAGATGCGGCTAGCGGGGAAGAGACCCAGTACTTC,CASSQDAASGEETQYF
.,TRBV5-6,16,TRBJ2-3,.,TGTGCCAGCAGCTTGGGACACCGAGGGGTTACAGATACGCAGTATTTT,CASSLGHRGVTDTQYF
TRBD1,TRBV7-9,13,TRBJ1-1,.,TGTGCCAGCAGATCCGGGACAGGGAAAGGGGCTTTCTTT,CASRSGTGKGAFF
.,TRBV9,13,TRBJ2-7,.,TGTGCCAGCAGCGTAGACGTACGCTACGAGCAGTACTTC,CASSVDVRYEQYF
TRBD1,TRBV18,17,TRBJ2-6,once,TGTGCCAGCTCTTACGGGACAGGGAGTACTGGGGCCAACGTCCTGACTTTC,CASSYGTGSTGANVLTF
.,TRBV6-5,14,TRBJ1-1,.,TGTGCCAGCAGTTACCGGGCAGGGAGGGTTGAAGCTTTCTTT,CASSYRAGRVEAFF
TRBD2,TRBV5-1,16,TRBJ2-7,.,TGCGCCAGCAGCCACGAAGGACTAGCGGGAGTCTACGAGCAGTACTTC,CASSHEGLAGVYEQYF
TRBD1,TRBV19,15,TRBJ1-2,.,TGTGCCAGTACCCCAAGGGGACAGGCTAACTATGGCTACACCTTC,CASTPRGQANYGYTF
.,TRBV6-5,15,TRBJ2-5,.,TGTGCCAGCAGTTACGGGGCTAGCAGTGGAGAGACCCAGTACTTC,CASSYGASSGETQYF
.,TRBV7-2,13,TRBJ2-7,.,TGTGCCAGCAGCTATCAGCCGACTTACGAGCAGTACTTC,CASSYQPTYEQYF
TRBD1,TRBV11-2,12,TRBJ1-2,.,TGTGCCAGCAGCCCCTCGGGACAGCAGGACACCTTC,CASSPSGQQDTF
TRBD1,TRBV10-3,14,TRBJ1-2,.,TGTGCCATCAGAACCACAGGGGGCGTTAACGGCTACACCTTC,CAIRTTGGVNGYTF
.,TRBV11-2,14,TRBJ2-7,.,TGTGCCAGCAGCTTAGGGGGCGCCGCCTACGAGCAGTACTTC,CASSLGGAAYEQYF
.,TRBV15,15,TRBJ2-1,.,TGTGCCACCAGCCCCCCCGGGACTCACAAGAGTGAGCAGTTCTTC,CATSPPGTHKSEQFF
.,TRBV5-1,14,TRBJ2-7,.,TGCGCCAGCAGCTTTGCAATAGGGGACTACGAGCAGTACTTC,CASSFAIGDYEQYF
TRBD1,TRBV11-1,15,TRBJ2-5,.,TGTGCCAGCAGCTTAGACAGGGGCCCCCAAGAGACCCAGTACTTC,CASSLDRGPQETQYF
TRBD2,TRBV5-1,16,TRBJ2-5,.,TGCGCCAGCAGGGAGAGCCTGACTAGCGGTCAAGAGACCCAGTACTTC,CASRESLTSGQETQYF
.,TRBV30,14,TRBJ2-2,.,TGTGCCTGGTCAGGAGGACTTGGGACCGGGGAGCTGTTTTTT,CAWSGGLGTGELFF
.,TRBV7-9,11,TRBJ2-1,few,TGTGCCAGCAGCCTCTTTACGGAGCAGTTCTTC,CASSLFTEQFF
.,TRBV30,13,TRBJ2-3,.,TGTGCCTGGAGTAGTGAGAACACAGATACGCAGTATTTT,CAWSSENTDTQYF
TRBD1,TRBV5-1,14,TRBJ2-7,.,TGCGCCAGCAGCTCCGGGACAGGGGTGGGCGAGCAGTACTTC,CASSSGTGVGEQYF
.,TRBV18,15,TRBJ2-7,.,TGTGCCAGCTCAGCCGAAAGGATGTCAGGACACGAGCAGTACTTC,CASSAERMSGHEQYF
TRBD1,TRBV11-3,18,TRBJ1-2,.,TGTGCCAGCAGCTTAGAACGGCCCCCGACAGGGTCCCCCGATGGCTACACCTTC,CASSLERPPTGSPDGYTF
TRBD1,TRBV30,14,TRBJ1-1,.,TGTGCCTGGAGTACAGGGGTGGTCGACACTGAAGCTTTCTTT,CAWSTGVVDTEAFF
TRBD1,TRBV29-1,14,TRBJ2-7,.,TGCAGCGCCGCCGGGACAGCCGTTTCCTACGAGCAGTACTTC,CSAAGTAVSYEQYF
TRBD2,TRBV27,15,TRBJ2-7,.,TGTGCCAGCAGTTTAGCTAGCGGGTCTTCCTACGAGCAGTACTTC,CASSLASGSSYEQYF